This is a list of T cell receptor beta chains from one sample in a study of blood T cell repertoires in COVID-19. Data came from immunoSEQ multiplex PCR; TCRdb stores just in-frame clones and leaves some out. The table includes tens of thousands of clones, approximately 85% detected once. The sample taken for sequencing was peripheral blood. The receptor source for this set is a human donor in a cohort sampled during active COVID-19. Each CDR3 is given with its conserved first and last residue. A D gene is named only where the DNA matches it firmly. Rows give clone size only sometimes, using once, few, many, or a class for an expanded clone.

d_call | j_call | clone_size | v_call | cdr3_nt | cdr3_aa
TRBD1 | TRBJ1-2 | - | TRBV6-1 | TGTGCCAGCAGTGAAAGACAGGGGATCTATGGCTACACCTTC | CASSERQGIYGYTF
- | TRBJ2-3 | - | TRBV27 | TGTGCCAGCAGTTTCGGGGTCCCAGATACGCAGTATTTT | CASSFGVPDTQYF
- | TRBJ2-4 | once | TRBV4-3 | TGCGCCAGCAGCCTCGAAAGGGGGAACATTCAGTACTTC | CASSLERGNIQYF
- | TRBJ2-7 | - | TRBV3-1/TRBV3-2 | TGTGCCAGCAGTTTTCCCGAAGCCAGGGAGCAGTACTTC | CASSFPEAREQYF
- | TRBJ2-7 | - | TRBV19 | TGTGCCAGTAGTATAGGAATGAGCGGAACCTACGAGCAGTACTTC | CASSIGMSGTYEQYF
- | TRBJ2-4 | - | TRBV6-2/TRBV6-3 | TGTGCCAGCAGTTACGCGATAGCCAAAAACATTCAGTACTTC | CASSYAIAKNIQYF
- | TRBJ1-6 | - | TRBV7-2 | TGTGCCAGCAGCTTATTTCCTTACGGGAAAGTTAATTCACCCCTCCACTTT | CASSLFPYGKVNSPLHF
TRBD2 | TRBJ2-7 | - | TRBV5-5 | TGTGCCAGCAGCTTACTAGCGGGAGCCGAGCAGTACTTC | CASSLLAGAEQYF
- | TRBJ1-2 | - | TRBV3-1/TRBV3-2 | TGTGCCAGCAGCCAAGATTACAGCTTCTATGGCTACACCTTC | CASSQDYSFYGYTF
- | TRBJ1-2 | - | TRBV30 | TGTGCCTGGAGTGCTCGAGGGGGCTACACCTTC | CAWSARGGYTF
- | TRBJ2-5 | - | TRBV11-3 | TGTGCCAGCAGTCCAAGGGGGGAGACCCAGTACTTC | CASSPRGETQYF
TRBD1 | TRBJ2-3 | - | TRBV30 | TGTGCCTGGGGACCACAACTGGGACAGGGGCGCACAGATACGCAGTATTTT | CAWGPQLGQGRTDTQYF
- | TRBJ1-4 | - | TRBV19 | TGTGCCAGCCACAAGATAGGGGAGGATGAAAAACTGTTTTTT | CASHKIGEDEKLFF
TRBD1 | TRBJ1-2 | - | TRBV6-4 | TGTGCCAGCAGACCCGAACAGGGGTACGGCTATGGCTACACCTTC | CASRPEQGYGYGYTF
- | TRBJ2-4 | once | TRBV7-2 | TGTGCCAGCAGCTTAGGTGTGGGCCACCTAGCCAAAAACATTCAGTACTTC | CASSLGVGHLAKNIQYF
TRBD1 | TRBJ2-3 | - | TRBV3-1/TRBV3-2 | TGTGCCAGCAGCCAGGGACAGGGTAGGGATACGCAGTATTTT | CASSQGQGRDTQYF
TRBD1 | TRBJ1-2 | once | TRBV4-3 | TGCGCCAGCAGCCGCGTCCCGGGACAGGGTCAAGGCTACACCTTC | CASSRVPGQGQGYTF
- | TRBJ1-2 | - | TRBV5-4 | TGTGCCAGCAGCTTGGACAGGGCTAACTATGGCTACACCTTC | CASSLDRANYGYTF
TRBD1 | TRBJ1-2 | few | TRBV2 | TGTGCCAGCAGTGACCGACAGGGGTTGCGAGGCTACACCTTC | CASSDRQGLRGYTF
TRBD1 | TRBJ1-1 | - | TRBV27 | TGTGCCAGCAGTCCCGGGACAGTGAACACTGAAGCTTTCTTT | CASSPGTVNTEAFF
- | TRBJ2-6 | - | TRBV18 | TGTGCCAGCTCACCAGTAGGACAGCCTTCTGGGGCCAACGTCCTGACTTTC | CASSPVGQPSGANVLTF
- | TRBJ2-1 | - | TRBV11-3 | TGTGCCAGCAGCCCGATTCGGGGGACCAATGAGCAGTTCTTC | CASSPIRGTNEQFF
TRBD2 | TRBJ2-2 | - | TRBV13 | TGTGCCAGCAGCTCCCAAGCGGGGGGGCTCACCGGGGAGCTGTTTTTT | CASSSQAGGLTGELFF
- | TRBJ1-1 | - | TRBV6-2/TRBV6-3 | TGTGCCAGCAGCAAAAACAGGGTGAGCACTGAAGCTTTCTTT | CASSKNRVSTEAFF
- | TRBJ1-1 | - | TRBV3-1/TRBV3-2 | TGTGCCAGCAGCTATCGCGCAAAGAGTTCGAACACTGAAGCTTTCTTT | CASSYRAKSSNTEAFF
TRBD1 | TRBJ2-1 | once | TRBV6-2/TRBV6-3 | TGTGCCAGCAGTCCCCGGGACAGGGGTTGGGGTGATGAGCAGTTCTTC | CASSPRDRGWGDEQFF
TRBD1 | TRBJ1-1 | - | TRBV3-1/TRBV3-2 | TGTGCCAGCAGCCACGAAACAGGGGGCGCGTCTTTCTTT | CASSHETGGASFF
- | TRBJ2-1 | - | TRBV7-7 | TGTGCCAGCAGCTCAGGGCTCGACTCCTACAATGAGCAGTTCTTC | CASSSGLDSYNEQFF
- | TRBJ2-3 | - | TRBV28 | TGTGCCAGCAGTTTCCGAACGGGACACTCAGATACGCAGTATTTT | CASSFRTGHSDTQYF
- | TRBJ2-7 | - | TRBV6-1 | TGTGCCAGCAGTGGAGTAGTGGGCAGGGTTGTCCTCTACGAGCAGTACTTC | CASSGVVGRVVLYEQYF
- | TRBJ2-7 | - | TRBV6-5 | TGTGCCAGCAGAAGGCTAGCGTCGGCTGAGCAGTACTTC | CASRRLASAEQYF
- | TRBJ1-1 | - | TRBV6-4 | TGTGCCAGCAGCGCCCAGGGAATGAACACTGAAGCTTTCTTT | CASSAQGMNTEAFF
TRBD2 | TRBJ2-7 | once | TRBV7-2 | TGTGCCAGCAGCCTGGCCCGGACTAGCGGGGCCCCCTACGAGCAGTACTTC | CASSLARTSGAPYEQYF
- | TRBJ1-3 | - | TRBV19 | TGTGCCAGTAGGGGTTCAGGTATTCTCTCTGGAAACACCATATATTTT | CASRGSGILSGNTIYF
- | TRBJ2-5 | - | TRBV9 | TGTGCCAGCAGCCGAGAGAGACAAGAGACCCAGTACTTC | CASSRERQETQYF
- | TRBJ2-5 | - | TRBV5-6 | TGTGCCAGCAGCCCGAGAGGGGGATCCGTGTCGGAGACCCAGTACTTC | CASSPRGGSVSETQYF
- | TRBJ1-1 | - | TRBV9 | TGTGCCAGCAGCGTAGGTCCGGGGAACACTGAAGCTTTCTTT | CASSVGPGNTEAFF
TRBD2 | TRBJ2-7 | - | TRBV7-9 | TGTGCCAGCAGCTCTACTAGCGGACCCTACGAGCAGTACTTC | CASSSTSGPYEQYF
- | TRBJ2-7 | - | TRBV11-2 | TGTGCCAGCAGCCCACGCCATGGAGTTTACGAGCAGTACTTC | CASSPRHGVYEQYF
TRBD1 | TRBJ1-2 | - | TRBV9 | TGTGCCAGCAGCGTAGGCGGGACAGGGGGCAGCTATGGCTACACCTTC | CASSVGGTGGSYGYTF
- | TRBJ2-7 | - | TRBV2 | TGTGCCAGCAACACCGGAGCCGGGGAGCAGTACTTC | CASNTGAGEQYF
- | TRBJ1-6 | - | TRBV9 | TGTGCCAGCAGCGTACAGCAGGGTAATTCACCCCTCCACTTT | CASSVQQGNSPLHF
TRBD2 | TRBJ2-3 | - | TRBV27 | TGTGCCAGCAGTTTATCCAGCGGGGGATCAGATACGCAGTATTTT | CASSLSSGGSDTQYF
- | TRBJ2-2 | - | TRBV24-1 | TGTGCCACCAGTGACCAACAACCGGGGGCGAACACCGGGGAGCTGTTTTTT | CATSDQQPGANTGELFF
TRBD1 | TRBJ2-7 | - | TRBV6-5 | TGTGCCAGCAGTCGGGACAGGGGCAAAGAGCAGTACTTC | CASSRDRGKEQYF